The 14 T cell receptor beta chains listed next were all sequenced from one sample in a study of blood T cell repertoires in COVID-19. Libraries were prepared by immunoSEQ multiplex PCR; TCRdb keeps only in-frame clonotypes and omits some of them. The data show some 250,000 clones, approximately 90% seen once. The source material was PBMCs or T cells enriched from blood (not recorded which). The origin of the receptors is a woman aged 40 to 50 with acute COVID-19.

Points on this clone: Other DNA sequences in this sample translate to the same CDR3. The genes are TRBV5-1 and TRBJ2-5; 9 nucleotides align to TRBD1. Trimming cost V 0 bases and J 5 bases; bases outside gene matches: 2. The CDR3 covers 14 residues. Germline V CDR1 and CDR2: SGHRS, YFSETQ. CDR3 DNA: TGCGCCAGCAGCTTGGCCGGACAGGGGGAGACCCAGTACTTC. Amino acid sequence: CASSLAGQGETQYF.

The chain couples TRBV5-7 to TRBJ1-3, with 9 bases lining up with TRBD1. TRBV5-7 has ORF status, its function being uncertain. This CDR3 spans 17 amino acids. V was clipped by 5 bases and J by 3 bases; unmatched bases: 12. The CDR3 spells CASRIPSPGQGGNTIYF. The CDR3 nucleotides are TGTGCCAGCAGGATCCCTTCGCCGGGACAGGGTGGAAACACCATATATTTT.

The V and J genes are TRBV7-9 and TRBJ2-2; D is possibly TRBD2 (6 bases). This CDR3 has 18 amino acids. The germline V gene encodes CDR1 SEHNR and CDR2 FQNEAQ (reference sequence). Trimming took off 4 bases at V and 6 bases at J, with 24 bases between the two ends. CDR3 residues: CASSSQRPSLAGSGELFF. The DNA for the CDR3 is TGTGCCAGCAGCTCCCAGAGACCTTCACTGGCGGGGTCCGGGGAGCTGTTTTTT.

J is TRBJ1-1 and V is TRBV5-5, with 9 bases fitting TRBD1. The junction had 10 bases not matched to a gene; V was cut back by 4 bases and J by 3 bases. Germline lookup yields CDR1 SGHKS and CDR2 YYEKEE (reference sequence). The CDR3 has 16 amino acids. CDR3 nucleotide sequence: TGTGCCAGCAGCACCGGACAGGGGATGGCTTACACTGAAGCTTTCTTT. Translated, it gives CASSTGQGMAYTEAFF.

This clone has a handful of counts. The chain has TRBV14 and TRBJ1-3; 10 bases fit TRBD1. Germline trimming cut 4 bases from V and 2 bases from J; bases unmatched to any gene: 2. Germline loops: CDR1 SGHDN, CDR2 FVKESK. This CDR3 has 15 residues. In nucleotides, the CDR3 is TGTGCCAGCAGCCCCGGACAGGGGGCTGGAAACACCATATATTTT. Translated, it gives CASSPGQGAGNTIYF.

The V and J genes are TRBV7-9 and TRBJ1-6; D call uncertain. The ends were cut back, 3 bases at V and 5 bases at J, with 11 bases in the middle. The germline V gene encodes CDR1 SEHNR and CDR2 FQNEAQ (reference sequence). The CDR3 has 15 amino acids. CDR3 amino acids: CASSFREVDNSPLHF. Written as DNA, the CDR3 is TGTGCCAGCAGCTTTAGGGAGGTCGATAATTCACCCCTCCACTTT.

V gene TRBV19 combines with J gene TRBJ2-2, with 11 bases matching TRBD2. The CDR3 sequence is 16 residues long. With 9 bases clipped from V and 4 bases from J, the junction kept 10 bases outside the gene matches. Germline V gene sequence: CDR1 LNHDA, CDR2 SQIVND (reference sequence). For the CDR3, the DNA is TGTGCCAGCAGCATAGCGGGAGGGCCCGGCACCGGGGAGCTGTTTTTT. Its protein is CASSIAGGPGTGELFF.

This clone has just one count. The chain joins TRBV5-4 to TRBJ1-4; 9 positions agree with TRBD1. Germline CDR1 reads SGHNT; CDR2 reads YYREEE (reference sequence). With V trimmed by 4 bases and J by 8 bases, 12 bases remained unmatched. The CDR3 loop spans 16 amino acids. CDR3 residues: CASSRYLGQGREKLFF. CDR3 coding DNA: TGTGCCAGCAGCCGGTACCTGGGACAGGGAAGGGAAAAACTGTTTTTT.

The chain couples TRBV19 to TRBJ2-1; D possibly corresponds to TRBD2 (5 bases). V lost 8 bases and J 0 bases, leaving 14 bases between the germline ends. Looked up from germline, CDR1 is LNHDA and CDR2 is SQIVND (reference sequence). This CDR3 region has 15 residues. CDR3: CASRLRASSYNEQFF. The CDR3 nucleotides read TGTGCCAGTCGCTTGCGGGCGAGCTCCTACAATGAGCAGTTCTTC.

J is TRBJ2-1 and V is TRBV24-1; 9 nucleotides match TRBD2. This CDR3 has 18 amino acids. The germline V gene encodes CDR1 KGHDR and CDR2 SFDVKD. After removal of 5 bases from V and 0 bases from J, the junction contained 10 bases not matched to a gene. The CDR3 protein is CATSGTSDRPSSYNEQFF. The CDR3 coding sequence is TGTGCCACCAGTGGGACTAGCGACCGCCCAAGCTCCTACAATGAGCAGTTCTTC.

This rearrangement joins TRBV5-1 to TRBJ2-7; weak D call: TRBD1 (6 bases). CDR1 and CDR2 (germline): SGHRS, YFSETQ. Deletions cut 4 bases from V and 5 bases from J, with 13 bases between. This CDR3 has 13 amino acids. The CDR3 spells CASSPQGWNEQYF. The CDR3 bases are TGCGCCAGCAGCCCACAGGGTTGGAACGAGCAGTACTTC.

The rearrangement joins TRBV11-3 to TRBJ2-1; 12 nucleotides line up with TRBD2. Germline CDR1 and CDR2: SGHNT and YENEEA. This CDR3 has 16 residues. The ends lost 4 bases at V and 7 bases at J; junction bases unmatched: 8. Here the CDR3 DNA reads TGTGCCAGCAGCTCTATACAAGGACTAGCGGGGAATGAGCAGTTCTTC. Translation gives CASSSIQGLAGNEQFF.

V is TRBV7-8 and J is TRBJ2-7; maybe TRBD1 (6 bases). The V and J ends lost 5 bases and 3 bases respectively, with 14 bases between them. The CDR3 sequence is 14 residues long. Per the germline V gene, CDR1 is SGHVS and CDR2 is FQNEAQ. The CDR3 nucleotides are TGTGCCAGCAGCCGAGAGACAGGTCTCTACGAGCAGTACTTC. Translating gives CASSRETGLYEQYF.

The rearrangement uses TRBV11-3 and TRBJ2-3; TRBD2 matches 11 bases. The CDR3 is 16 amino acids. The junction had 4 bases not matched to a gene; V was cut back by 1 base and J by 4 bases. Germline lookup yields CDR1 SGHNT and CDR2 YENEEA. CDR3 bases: TGTGCCAGCAGCTTAGGGACTAGCGGGCCCCCAGATACGCAGTATTTT. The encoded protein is CASSLGTSGPPDTQYF.